This TCR beta chain was identified in a study of blood T cell repertoires in COVID-19. Study-level background: Specimens from acute and convalescent COVID-19 originated in the United States, Italy and Spain.

The V gene lost 2 bases and the J gene lost 2 bases, with 17 bases spanning the gap. This CDR3 region has 16 residues. Per germline, CDR1 SGHRS and CDR2 YFSETQ. The data were produced by immunoSEQ multiplex PCR, yet TCRdb's version contains in-frame clones alone and is incomplete. The table lists hundreds of thousands of clones, around 80% of them singletons, with around 25% in the top ten. Sequenced sample: peripheral blood. The chain couples TRBV5-1 to TRBJ2-7; a weak D match, TRBD2 (5 bases). This receptor was taken from a man aged 35-49 years with acute or convalescent COVID-19. Written as DNA, the CDR3 is TGCGCCAGCAGCTTTAGTTCCTCGATGGGAGCCTACGAGCAGTACTTC. Translation: CASSFSSSMGAYEQYF.